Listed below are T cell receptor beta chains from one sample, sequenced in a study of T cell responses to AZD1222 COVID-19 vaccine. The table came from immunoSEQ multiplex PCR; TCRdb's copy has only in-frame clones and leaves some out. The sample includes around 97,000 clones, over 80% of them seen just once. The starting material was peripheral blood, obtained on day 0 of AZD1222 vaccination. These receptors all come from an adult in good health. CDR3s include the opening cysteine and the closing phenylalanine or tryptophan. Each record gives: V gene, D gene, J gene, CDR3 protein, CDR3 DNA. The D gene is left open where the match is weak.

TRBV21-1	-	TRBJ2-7	CASSQGRGVSSYEQYF	TGTGCCAGCAGCCAGGGGAGGGGGGTAAGCTCCTACGAGCAGTACTTC
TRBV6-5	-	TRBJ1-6	CASTLGEAYNSPLHF	TGTGCCAGCACCCTAGGGGAGGCCTATAATTCACCCCTCCACTTT
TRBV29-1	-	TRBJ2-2	CSVAGQAHTGELFF	TGCAGCGTTGCCGGGCAGGCCCACACCGGGGAGCTGTTTTTT
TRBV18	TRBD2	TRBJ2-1	CASSPGGGSSYNEQFF	TGTGCCAGCTCACCAGGGGGAGGGAGCTCCTACAATGAGCAGTTCTTC
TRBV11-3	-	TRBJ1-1	CASSTQGGTEAFF	TGTGCCAGCAGCACACAGGGAGGCACTGAAGCTTTCTTT
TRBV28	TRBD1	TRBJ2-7	CASSLLGQGNEQYF	TGTGCCAGCAGTTTATTGGGACAGGGGAACGAGCAGTACTTC
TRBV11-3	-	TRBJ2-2	CASSLLGGGGTGELFF	TGTGCCAGCAGCTTATTGGGAGGGGGAGGCACCGGGGAGCTGTTTTTT
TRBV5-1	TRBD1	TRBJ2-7	CASSLGTGEYEQYF	TGCGCCAGCAGCCTCGGGACAGGGGAATACGAGCAGTACTTC
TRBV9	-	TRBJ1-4	CASSLPDSNEKLFF	TGTGCCAGCAGCTTGCCGGACAGTAATGAAAAACTGTTTTTT
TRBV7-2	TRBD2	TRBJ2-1	CASSLGLAGADEQFF	TGTGCCAGCAGCTTAGGGCTAGCGGGGGCTGATGAGCAGTTCTTC
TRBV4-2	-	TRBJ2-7	CASSAPDTGTYEQYF	TGTGCCAGCAGCGCACCAGACACTGGGACCTACGAGCAGTACTTC
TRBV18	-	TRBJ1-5	CASSPLEDQPQHF	TGTGCCAGCTCACCCTTGGAGGATCAGCCCCAGCATTTT
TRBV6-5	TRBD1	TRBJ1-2	CASSYSRGLHYGYTF	TGTGCCAGCAGTTACTCCAGGGGGCTACACTATGGCTACACCTTC
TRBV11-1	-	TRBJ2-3	CASSFLGTDTQYF	TGTGCCAGCAGCTTTTTGGGCACAGATACGCAGTATTTT
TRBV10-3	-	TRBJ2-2	CATRSGGELFF	TGTGCCACCCGCAGTGGCGGGGAGCTGTTTTTT
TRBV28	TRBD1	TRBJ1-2	CASSPWTGKGAGYTF	TGTGCCAGCAGTCCCTGGACAGGGAAGGGGGCCGGCTACACCTTC
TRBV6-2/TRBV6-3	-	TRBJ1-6	CASSLGGAYNSPLHF	TGTGCCAGCAGTTTAGGGGGAGCCTATAATTCACCCCTCCACTTT